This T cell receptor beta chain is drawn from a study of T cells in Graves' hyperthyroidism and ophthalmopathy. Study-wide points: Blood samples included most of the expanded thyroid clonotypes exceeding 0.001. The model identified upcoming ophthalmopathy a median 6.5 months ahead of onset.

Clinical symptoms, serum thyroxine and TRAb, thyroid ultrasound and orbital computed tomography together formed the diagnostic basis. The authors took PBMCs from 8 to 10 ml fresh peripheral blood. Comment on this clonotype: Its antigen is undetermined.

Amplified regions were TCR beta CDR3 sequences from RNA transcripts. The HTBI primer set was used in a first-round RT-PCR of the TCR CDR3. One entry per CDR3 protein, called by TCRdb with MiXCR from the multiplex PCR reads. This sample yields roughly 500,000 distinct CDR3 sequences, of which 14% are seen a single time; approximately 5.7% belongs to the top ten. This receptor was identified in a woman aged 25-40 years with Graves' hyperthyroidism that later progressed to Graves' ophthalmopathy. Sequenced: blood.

CDR3 in amino acids: CATFRGTGTTEAFF. The CDR3 DNA is TGTGCCACCTTTCGAGGGACAGGGACCACTGAAGCTTTCTTT. This rearrangement joins TRBV2 to TRBJ1-1, with 9 bases lining up with TRBD1. The V gene's germline CDR1 is SNHLY and CDR2 FYNNEI. After removal of 10 bases from V and 4 bases from J, the junction contained 10 bases not matched to a gene. This CDR3 is 14 amino acids long.